Listed below are T cell receptor beta chains from one sample, sequenced in a study of cytomegalovirus exposure and HLA in healthy donors. The table came from immunoSEQ multiplex PCR; TCRdb's copy has only in-frame clones and leaves some out. The table has over 85,000 clones, approximately 82% seen once; the top ten hold 2.6%. The specimen sequenced was PBMCs. These receptors all come from a man aged 35-49 years in good health and CMV-seronegative. The CDR3 runs from the conserved cysteine through the conserved F or W. Each record gives: J gene, clone size, D gene, V gene, CDR3 protein, CDR3 DNA. The D gene is left open where the match is weak. Part of the rows lack a size; the others show once, few, many or a class for expanded clones.

j_gene: TRBJ2-1; abundance: .; d_gene: .; v_gene: TRBV27; CDR3aa: CASRPTSLNEQFF; CDR3nt: TGTGCCAGCAGACCCACTAGTCTCAATGAGCAGTTCTTC
j_gene: TRBJ2-1; abundance: .; d_gene: TRBD2; v_gene: TRBV15; CDR3aa: CATSSLYLTGTSGDEQFF; CDR3nt: TGTGCCACCAGCAGTCTATATTTGACCGGGACTAGCGGGGATGAGCAGTTCTTC
j_gene: TRBJ2-7; abundance: .; d_gene: .; v_gene: TRBV2; CDR3aa: CASLVGAGTYEQYF; CDR3nt: TGTGCCAGCCTGGTGGGGGCAGGGACCTACGAGCAGTACTTC
j_gene: TRBJ1-1; abundance: few; d_gene: .; v_gene: TRBV27; CDR3aa: CASSFFGLQGMNTEAFF; CDR3nt: TGTGCCAGCAGTTTCTTCGGCTTGCAGGGAATGAACACTGAAGCTTTCTTT
j_gene: TRBJ2-2; abundance: .; d_gene: .; v_gene: TRBV7-3; CDR3aa: CASSPPTENTGELFF; CDR3nt: TGTGCCAGCAGCCCCCCGACAGAAAACACCGGGGAGCTGTTTTTT
j_gene: TRBJ2-7; abundance: .; d_gene: TRBD2; v_gene: TRBV13; CDR3aa: CASRRLGGGVNEQYF; CDR3nt: TGTGCCAGTAGGCGGTTGGGCGGGGGGGTTAACGAGCAGTACTTC
j_gene: TRBJ2-3; abundance: .; d_gene: TRBD2; v_gene: TRBV7-9; CDR3aa: CASSSQGRGGTDTQYF; CDR3nt: TGTGCCAGCAGCTCCCAAGGGCGGGGGGGCACAGATACGCAGTATTTT
j_gene: TRBJ1-2; abundance: .; d_gene: .; v_gene: TRBV10-2; CDR3aa: CASSESGLGQSGYTF; CDR3nt: TGCGCCAGCAGTGAGTCGGGCCTTGGACAGTCAGGCTACACCTTC
j_gene: TRBJ2-2; abundance: .; d_gene: TRBD1; v_gene: TRBV11-2; CDR3aa: CASSGTGGTGELFF; CDR3nt: TGTGCCAGCAGCGGGACAGGGGGGACCGGGGAGCTGTTTTTT
j_gene: TRBJ1-3; abundance: .; d_gene: TRBD1; v_gene: TRBV7-2; CDR3aa: CASSLTGGESGNTIYF; CDR3nt: TGTGCCAGCAGCCTGACAGGGGGCGAATCTGGAAACACCATATATTTT
j_gene: TRBJ1-1; abundance: few; d_gene: .; v_gene: TRBV7-9; CDR3aa: CASSPMAGVNTEAFF; CDR3nt: TGTGCCAGCAGCCCTATGGCAGGGGTGAACACTGAAGCTTTCTTT
j_gene: TRBJ1-1; abundance: few; d_gene: .; v_gene: TRBV20-1; CDR3aa: CSARTSTEAFF; CDR3nt: TGCAGTGCTAGGACAAGCACTGAAGCTTTCTTT
j_gene: TRBJ2-3; abundance: .; d_gene: TRBD1; v_gene: TRBV29-1; CDR3aa: CSVEGQGWTDTQYF; CDR3nt: TGCAGCGTCGAAGGACAGGGTTGGACAGATACGCAGTATTTT
j_gene: TRBJ1-1; abundance: .; d_gene: .; v_gene: TRBV21-1; CDR3aa: CASSKELGQLTEAFF; CDR3nt: TGTGCCAGCAGCAAAGAGCTAGGACAGCTAACTGAAGCTTTCTTT
j_gene: TRBJ2-1; abundance: .; d_gene: .; v_gene: TRBV6-1; CDR3aa: CASFESSSGNEQFF; CDR3nt: TGTGCCAGCTTTGAAAGTTCCTCGGGCAATGAGCAGTTCTTC
j_gene: TRBJ2-5; abundance: .; d_gene: TRBD1; v_gene: TRBV29-1; CDR3aa: CSANPTGGRVGETQYF; CDR3nt: TGCAGCGCCAATCCGACAGGGGGACGAGTTGGAGAGACCCAGTACTTC
j_gene: TRBJ2-1; abundance: .; d_gene: .; v_gene: TRBV5-6; CDR3aa: CASSLAAVPSGQFF; CDR3nt: TGTGCCAGCAGCTTAGCGGCCGTGCCTTCCGGGCAGTTCTTC
j_gene: TRBJ2-5; abundance: .; d_gene: TRBD1; v_gene: TRBV27; CDR3aa: CASSSWDRGTPSEETQYF; CDR3nt: TGTGCCAGCAGTTCCTGGGACAGGGGGACCCCGTCGGAAGAGACCCAGTACTTC
j_gene: TRBJ1-2; abundance: .; d_gene: TRBD1; v_gene: TRBV5-6; CDR3aa: CASSTGTALLGYTF; CDR3nt: TGTGCCAGCAGCACCGGGACAGCTTTGCTTGGCTACACCTTC
j_gene: TRBJ1-6; abundance: once; d_gene: .; v_gene: TRBV7-2; CDR3aa: CASSLDGIPLSPLHF; CDR3nt: TGTGCCAGCAGCTTAGATGGCATACCGCTTTCACCCCTCCACTTT
j_gene: TRBJ2-2; abundance: .; d_gene: TRBD2; v_gene: TRBV10-3; CDR3aa: CAISESIAGGRINTGELFF; CDR3nt: TGTGCCATCAGTGAGTCGATAGCGGGGGGACGGATTAACACCGGGGAGCTGTTTTTT
j_gene: TRBJ2-7; abundance: .; d_gene: .; v_gene: TRBV7-6; CDR3aa: CASSLLGYEQYF; CDR3nt: TGTGCCAGCAGCTTACTAGGCTACGAGCAGTACTTC
j_gene: TRBJ1-5; abundance: .; d_gene: .; v_gene: TRBV2; CDR3aa: CASKARVDQPQHF; CDR3nt: TGTGCCAGCAAAGCCAGGGTTGATCAGCCCCAGCATTTT
j_gene: TRBJ2-7; abundance: .; d_gene: TRBD2; v_gene: TRBV7-9; CDR3aa: CASRSGPSGEQYF; CDR3nt: TGTGCCAGCAGGTCGGGACCTAGCGGCGAGCAGTACTTC
j_gene: TRBJ1-2; abundance: .; d_gene: .; v_gene: TRBV6-5; CDR3aa: CASSYASQYYGYTF; CDR3nt: TGTGCCAGCAGTTACGCTTCTCAGTACTATGGCTACACCTTC
j_gene: TRBJ1-2; abundance: .; d_gene: .; v_gene: TRBV7-2; CDR3aa: CASSYPAARYGYTF; CDR3nt: TGTGCCAGCAGTTACCCCGCGGCAAGATATGGCTACACCTTC
j_gene: TRBJ2-3; abundance: .; d_gene: TRBD2; v_gene: TRBV11-1; CDR3aa: CASALAVDTQYF; CDR3nt: TGTGCCAGCGCGCTAGCGGTAGATACGCAGTATTTT